Sequencing of this TCR beta chain was carried out in a study of shared clonotypes between healthy human individuals. General study findings and limits: In this cohort, only blood was sampled, and tissue repertoires likely differ.

Germline CDR1 is KGHSH and CDR2 is LQKENI. The CDR3 has 17 amino acids. V lost 2 bases, J lost 3 bases, and 19 bases lay in between. The table lists this clone with a few counts. What it binds is unknown. All participating donors were Caucasian adults from Nashville, Tennessee. For unsorted PBMC, around 280 ng DNA per replicate equaled around 27,000 T cell genomes. The assay was immunoSEQ multiplex PCR, and TCRdb's table has in-frame clones only and misses some. The table records roughly 490,000 clones, around 80% of them present only once. This TCR was recovered from a woman aged 40 to 49 in good health. Some clones in this sample may be carry-over from other donors' samples. The rearrangement uses TRBV18 and TRBJ2-5; no firm D call. Sequencing was performed on PBMCs. CDR3 nucleotide sequence: TGTGCCAGCTCACCATCGATGGGCCAAACGGATAAAGAGACCCAGTACTTC. Encoded protein: CASSPSMGQTDKETQYF. The full variable domain, in which reference TRBV18 and TRBJ2-5 provide the parts outside the CDR3, is NAGVMQNPRHLVRRRGQEARLRCSPMKGHSHVYWYRQLPEEGLKFMVYLQKENIIDESGMPKERFSAEFPKEGPSILRIQQVVRGDSAAYFCASSPSMGQTDKETQYFGPGTRLLVL.